The 2 T cell receptor beta chains below were found in one sample sequenced in a study of OX40 agonist ivuxolimab in advanced cancers. Clones were sequenced by immunoSEQ multiplex PCR, and TCRdb holds only the in-frame ones, with some missing. Of 21,000 or so clones in the sample, approximately 87% were seen once. Sequenced material: CD4+ or CD8+ T cells sorted from blood, taken in a trial of the OX40 agonist ivuxolimab. The receptors here all came from an adult with an advanced solid tumor such as melanoma, head and neck, liver or kidney cancer.

The chain recombines TRBV27 with TRBJ2-3; 11 nucleotides align to TRBD2. The CDR3 is 16 residues long. From germline, CDR1 is MNHEY and CDR2 SMNVEV (reference sequence). V gave up 5 bases and J gave up 0 bases; unmatched junction bases: 4. This chain's CDR3 is CASSGGLAGSTDTQYF. DNA of the CDR3: TGTGCCAGCAGTGGAGGACTAGCGGGTAGCACAGATACGCAGTATTTT.

The V call is TRBV9, the J call TRBJ2-2, with no clear D. This CDR3 spans 15 amino acids. Germline V gene lookup returns CDR1 SGDLS and CDR2 YYNGEE. Between the trimmed V and J ends, which lost 0 bases and 4 bases, there was a span of 10 bases. The CDR3 bases are TGTGCCAGCAGCGTAGGGTTAATCGCCACCGGGGAGCTGTTTTTT. The encoded protein is CASSVGLIATGELFF.